Listed here are 28 T cell receptor beta chains from one sample, sequenced in a study of PD-1 blockade in classical Hodgkin lymphoma. Every patient had relapsed following autologous stem cell transplantation, and cohorts differed in brentuximab vedotin exposure. Magnetic depletion of unwanted cells isolated CD4+ T cells from thawed PBMCs. Measured with immunoSEQ multiplex PCR; TCRdb has only the in-frame clones, and not every one. The sample has around 31,000 clones, 85% seen once; the top ten hold roughly 2.3%. The source was CD4+ T cells from blood, collected at baseline. The receptors come from a human donor with classical Hodgkin lymphoma.

A few counts support this clone. This chain uses TRBV18 with TRBJ1-2; perhaps TRBD1 as D (6 bases). The ends were cut back, 3 bases at V and 12 bases at J, with 20 bases in the middle. This CDR3 comprises 14 residues. Germline CDR1 and CDR2: KGHSH and LQKENI. This chain's CDR3 is CASSPSGTLRGDTF. In DNA form, the CDR3 reads TGTGCCAGCTCACCGTCCGGGACACTCCGGGGGGACACCTTC.

This clone was seen more than once but under ten times. The genes are TRBV7-9 and TRBJ1-1, with 8 bases that match TRBD1. The CDR3 is 14 amino acids. In germline, CDR1 is SEHNR, CDR2 FQNEAQ (reference sequence). Germline trimming cut 5 bases from V and 1 base from J; bases unmatched to any gene: 3. CDR3: CASSKQGGNTEAFF. The CDR3 DNA reads TGTGCCAGCAGCAAACAGGGGGGGAACACTGAAGCTTTCTTT.

The J gene is TRBJ2-3, the V gene TRBV5-4, with no clear D. Trimming removed 4 bases at V and 3 bases at J, with 15 bases between. This CDR3 has 15 amino acids. Germline V lookup: CDR1 SGHNT, CDR2 YYREEE (reference sequence). CDR3: CASSPKILGTDTQYF. CDR3 in DNA: TGTGCCAGCAGCCCGAAAATCCTAGGAACAGATACGCAGTATTTT.

The DNA of the CDR3 is TGTGCCAGCACCTCTTACGGGGGTGAGGAAAAACTGTTTTTT. This translates into CASTSYGGEEKLFF. This chain connects TRBV7-8 to TRBJ1-4, with TRBD1 as a possible D gene (5 bases). CDR3 size: 14 residues. In germline, CDR1 is SGHVS, CDR2 FQNEAQ. V lost 7 bases, J lost 8 bases, and 17 bases lay in between.

This clone showed up just once. V usage is TRBV25-1 and J usage is TRBJ2-3, with TRBD1 identical over 8 bases. Trimming removed 4 bases from V and 4 bases from J; junction bases left unmatched: 4. In germline, CDR1 is MGHDK, CDR2 SYGVNS. The CDR3 is made up of 14 amino acids. CDR3 nucleotides: TGTGCCAGCAGTGGACAGGGGCTTGCAGATACGCAGTATTTT. Translation gives CASSGQGLADTQYF.

J is TRBJ1-2 and V is TRBV6-5; the match to TRBD1 covers 8 bases. The CDR3 is 13 residues long. The V segment lost 7 bases and the J segment 4 bases; nucleotides outside the gene matches: 5. CDR1 and CDR2 from the germline V gene are MNHEY and SVGAGI. The CDR3 DNA is TGTGCCAGCAACGGACAGGGAGGCTATGGCTACACCTTC. Protein sequence: CASNGQGGYGYTF.

This sequence joins TRBV5-1 and TRBJ2-2; D assignment may be TRBD1 or TRBD2 (5 bases each). CDR1 and CDR2 (germline): SGHRS, YFSETQ. This CDR3 region has 16 residues. V lost 1 base and J 0 bases, leaving 10 bases between the germline ends. Here the CDR3 DNA reads TGCGCCAGCAGCTTGCGGGGCCCCGCGAACACCGGGGAGCTGTTTTTT. Residues: CASSLRGPANTGELFF.

This chain joins TRBV27 and TRBJ1-1; no clear D gene. The ends were cut back, 6 bases at V and 6 bases at J, with 14 bases in the middle. Germline CDR1 and CDR2: MNHEY and SMNVEV (reference sequence). This CDR3 is built from 13 residues. The CDR3 DNA follows: TGTGCCAGCAGCACGGGAGGTAGGCCTGAAGCTTTCTTT. Its protein product is CASSTGGRPEAFF.

The rearrangement links TRBV6-5 to TRBJ1-5; D is undetermined. The germline V gene encodes CDR1 MNHEY and CDR2 SVGAGI. V gave up 11 bases and J gave up 4 bases, with 21 bases separating them. This CDR3 region has 15 residues. CDR3 amino acids: CASRRSATENQPQHF. Written as DNA, the CDR3 is TGTGCCTCCAGACGCTCAGCGACGGAAAATCAGCCCCAGCATTTT.

This chain connects TRBV2 to TRBJ2-3; D call uncertain. The CDR3 is 15 amino acids. Germline lookup yields CDR1 SNHLY and CDR2 FYNNEI. Trimming stripped 4 bases from V and 0 bases from J, with 11 bases between. CDR3 nucleotide sequence: TGTGCCAGCAGTGTAATGAGAGCTAGCACAGATACGCAGTATTTT. Translating it yields CASSVMRASTDTQYF.

This rearrangement joins TRBV19 to TRBJ2-1, with D maybe TRBD2 (6 bases). Trimming left V 4 bases short and J 10 bases short, with 20 bases between. Germline CDR1 LNHDA, CDR2 SQIVND (reference sequence). CDR3 length: 15 amino acids. CDR3: CASSTVPGLQPEQFF. The CDR3 DNA is TGTGCCAGTAGTACTGTCCCGGGACTCCAACCCGAGCAGTTCTTC. The full variable domain, in which reference TRBV19 and TRBJ2-1 provide the parts outside the CDR3, is DGGITQSPKYLFRKEGQNVTLSCEQNLNHDAMYWYRQDPGQGLRLIYYSQIVNDFQKGDIAEGYSVSREKKESFPLTVTSAQKNPTAFYLCASSTVPGLQPEQFFGPGTRLTVL.

This clone has just a few counts. V gene TRBV20-1 combines with J gene TRBJ1-2; 8 bases match TRBD1. Germline CDR1 reads DFQATT; CDR2 reads SNEGSKA (reference sequence). The CDR3 has 11 amino acids. V lost 6 bases to trimming and J lost 5 bases; unmatched junction nucleotides: 2. CDR3 sequence reads: CSARQGYGYTF. The CDR3 DNA reads as TGCAGTGCGAGACAGGGGTATGGCTACACCTTC.

The chain combines TRBV19 with TRBJ2-1, with D unclear. V was clipped by 0 bases and J by 10 bases, with 13 bases between them. Looked up from germline, CDR1 is LNHDA and CDR2 is SQIVND (reference sequence). The CDR3 runs 14 residues. The CDR3 bases are TGTGCCAGTAGTATAGACTCCCATCGCCCCGAGCAGTTCTTC. Translation: CASSIDSHRPEQFF.

This rearrangement joins TRBV18 to TRBJ1-6, with D unclear. Trimming removed 3 bases at V and 6 bases at J, with 15 bases between. This CDR3 has 16 amino acids. Germline CDR1 KGHSH, CDR2 LQKENI. The CDR3 sequence: CASSPVGSAANSPLHF. The CDR3 nucleotides read TGTGCCAGCTCACCTGTCGGCTCTGCGGCTAATTCACCCCTCCACTTT. Complete variable domain (other parts from reference TRBV18 and TRBJ1-6): NAGVMQNPRHLVRRRGQEARLRCSPMKGHSHVYWYRQLPEEGLKFMVYLQKENIIDESGMPKERFSAEFPKEGPSILRIQQVVRGDSAAYFCASSPVGSAANSPLHFGNGTRLTVT.

The CDR3 sequence is CASSSGLDYTEAFF. The CDR3 DNA follows: TGTGCCAGCAGCTCTGGGCTGGACTACACTGAAGCTTTCTTT. The chain couples TRBV7-2 to TRBJ1-1; D is unresolved. This CDR3 is 14 amino acids long. Germline V gives CDR1 SGHTA, CDR2 FQGNSA. V lost 4 bases and J 3 bases, leaving 12 bases between the germline ends.

This clone has only a few counts. The V call is TRBV2, the J call TRBJ1-1; no firm D call. Germline CDR1 is SNHLY and CDR2 is FYNNEI. The ends were cut back, 3 bases at V and 1 base at J, with 6 bases in the middle. The CDR3 runs to 13 residues. CDR3 protein: CASSETRNTEAFF. The CDR3 DNA is TGTGCCAGCAGTGAGACGAGGAACACTGAAGCTTTCTTT.

V and J are TRBV28 and TRBJ2-2; D unresolved. The length of the CDR3 is 15 residues. Trimming stripped 5 bases from V and 2 bases from J, with 12 bases between. CDR1 and CDR2 from the germline V gene are MDHEN and SYDVKM. The CDR3 here is CASSAPRANTGELFF. The CDR3 nucleotides are TGTGCCAGCAGTGCGCCCCGGGCAAACACCGGGGAGCTGTTTTTT.

The rearrangement links TRBV5-4 to TRBJ1-1; the D gene is possibly TRBD1 (5 bases). V dropped 2 bases and J dropped 1 base, with 9 bases sitting between them. The CDR3 covers 14 residues. Germline CDR1 and CDR2: SGHNT and YYREEE (reference sequence). This CDR3 is CASSFRGQNTEAFF. CDR3 nucleotides: TGTGCCAGCAGCTTCCGGGGCCAGAACACTGAAGCTTTCTTT.

This clone occurred once. The rearrangement joins TRBV30 to TRBJ2-7, with D uncertain. Trimming shortened V by 2 bases and J by 2 bases, and 10 bases separated the two germline ends. CDR1 and CDR2 from the germline V gene are GTSNPN and SVGIG (reference sequence). The CDR3 totals 13 residues. The CDR3 loop is CAWSNGGPYEQYF. The CDR3 DNA follows: TGTGCCTGGAGTAATGGTGGGCCCTACGAGCAGTACTTC.

The chain has TRBV11-2 and TRBJ1-2; 10 bases align to TRBD1. The ends lost 6 bases at V and 2 bases at J; junction bases unmatched: 3. The germline CDR1 and CDR2 sequences are SGHAT and FQNNGV. The CDR3 is 14 residues long. This CDR3 reads CASRPGQGNYGYTF. DNA of the CDR3: TGTGCCAGCAGGCCGGGACAGGGGAACTATGGCTACACCTTC.

The CDR3 here is CASSPTGLYNQPQHF. CDR3 DNA: TGTGCCAGCTCACCCACAGGGTTATACAATCAGCCCCAGCATTTT. The chain couples TRBV18 to TRBJ1-5, with D maybe TRBD1 (6 bases). The V end was cut by 3 bases, the J end by 3 bases, with 12 bases between. Germline-derived CDR1 and CDR2 are KGHSH and LQKENI. CDR3 length: 15 amino acids.

This chain joins TRBV6-5 and TRBJ1-5; D ambiguous. V lost 2 bases and J lost 4, with 6 bases in between. Germline lookup yields CDR1 MNHEY and CDR2 SVGAGI. CDR3 length equals 13 residues. As DNA, the CDR3 is TGTGCCAGCAGTTACCGCCCAAATCAGCCCCAGCATTTT. It encodes CASSYRPNQPQHF.

This chain connects TRBV30 to TRBJ2-1; TRBD2 agrees at 8 bases. Germline V gives CDR1 GTSNPN, CDR2 SVGIG (reference sequence). This CDR3 spans 17 amino acids. V shed 4 bases, J shed 4 bases, and the junction held 15 bases outside the gene matches. CDR3 region: CAWTHALTSGIYNEQFF. In DNA, the CDR3 is TGTGCCTGGACCCACGCCCTTACTAGCGGCATTTACAATGAGCAGTTCTTC.

In its sample, this clone was seen once. The rearrangement uses TRBV7-9 and TRBJ2-5; 7 bases line up with TRBD1. The CDR3 contains 12 residues. V shed 10 bases and J 1 base; nucleotides not matched to a gene: 3. Looked up from germline, CDR1 is SEHNR and CDR2 is FQNEAQ (reference sequence). The CDR3 bases are TGTGCCACGGGGACAGTCCAAGAGACCCAGTACTTC. This gives the protein CATGTVQETQYF.

Comments on this clone: This specimen includes other DNA sequences encoding the same CDR3. J is TRBJ1-2 and V is TRBV6-1, with 9 bases aligning to TRBD1. CDR1 and CDR2 (germline): MNHNS, SASEGT. The CDR3 is 13 amino acids. J lost 5 bases, V lost 5 bases, and 3 bases had no gene match. The CDR3 region has the DNA TGTGCCAGCAGTCTGGACAGGGGTTATGGCTACACCTTC. It is translated as CASSLDRGYGYTF.

The rearrangement links TRBV6-6 to TRBJ2-5; D might be TRBD1 (6 bases). V was cut by 2 bases and J by 2 bases, with 9 bases left in between. The CDR3 totals 14 residues. CDR1 is MNHNY and CDR2 is SVGAGI in the germline V gene (reference sequence). The CDR3 region has the DNA TGTGCCAGCAGTTACGCCGGACAGCAAGAGACCCAGTACTTC. This gives the protein CASSYAGQQETQYF.

Only one count was recorded for this clone. This chain links TRBV9 with TRBJ2-5, with D possibly matching TRBD1 (6 bases). The V gene lost 2 bases and the J gene lost 5 bases, with 10 bases spanning the gap. Germline CDR1 is SGDLS and CDR2 is YYNGEE. The CDR3 is 13 amino acids. CDR3 loop: CASSVGQRETQYF. The CDR3 bases are TGTGCCAGCAGCGTTGGACAGCGGGAGACCCAGTACTTC. The full variable domain, with the rest looked up from reference TRBV9 and TRBJ2-5, is DSGVTQTPKHLITATGQRVTLRCSPRSGDLSVYWYQQSLDQGLQFLIQYYNGEERAKGNILERFSAQQFPDLHSELNLSSLELGDSALYFCASSVGQRETQYFGPGTRLLVL.

The rearrangement joins TRBV14 to TRBJ2-5; no clear D. With 0 bases removed from V and 9 bases from J, the gap between germline ends came to 20 bases. This CDR3 has 16 amino acids. Germline V gene sequence: CDR1 SGHDN, CDR2 FVKESK. The CDR3 region has the DNA TGTGCCAGCAGCCAAGAAGGCGGCAGAGTCTACGGGTCCCAGTACTTC. Amino acid sequence: CASSQEGGRVYGSQYF.